This note documents a single TCR beta chain sequence. This specimen comes from a study of beta chain features in type 1 diabetes. Study-wide context: On cell yields, gender and age, patients and healthy donors were similar. All samples together contributed 100 million to 120 million sorted cells for examination.

The study reverse transcribed the entire isolated RNA, so it sequenced expressed TCRB transcripts. Libraries were prepared by immunoSEQ multiplex PCR; TCRdb keeps only in-frame clonotypes and omits some of them. Found here are about 240,000 clones, roughly 30% of them singletons; the top ten hold 4%. Every participating donor gave one draw, a heparinised blood sample averaging approximately 120 mL. The sample comprised central memory CD4+ T cells from blood. The TCR sequence derives from a man aged 30 to 39 in good health.

As DNA, the CDR3 is TGTGCCAGCAGCTACCCCGGGACTAGCGAGCAGTTCTTC. Encoded protein: CASSYPGTSEQFF. The chain employs TRBV7-2 and TRBJ2-1; 9 nucleotides align to TRBD2. This CDR3 has 13 residues. Germline CDR1 and CDR2: SGHTA and FQGNSA. J gave up 10 bases and V 4 bases, and 5 bases lay outside the gene matches.